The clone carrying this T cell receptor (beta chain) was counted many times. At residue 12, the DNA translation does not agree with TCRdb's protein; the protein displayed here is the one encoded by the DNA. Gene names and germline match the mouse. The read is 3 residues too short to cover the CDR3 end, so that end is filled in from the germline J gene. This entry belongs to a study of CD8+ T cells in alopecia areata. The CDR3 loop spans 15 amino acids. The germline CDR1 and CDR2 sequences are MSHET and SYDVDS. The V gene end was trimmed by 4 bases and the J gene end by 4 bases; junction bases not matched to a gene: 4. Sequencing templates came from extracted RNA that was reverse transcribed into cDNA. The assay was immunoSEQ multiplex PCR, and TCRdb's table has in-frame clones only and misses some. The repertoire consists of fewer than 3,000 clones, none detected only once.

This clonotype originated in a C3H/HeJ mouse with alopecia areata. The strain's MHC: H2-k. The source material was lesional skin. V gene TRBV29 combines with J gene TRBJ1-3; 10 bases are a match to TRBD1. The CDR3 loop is CASSWGQGRGNTLYF. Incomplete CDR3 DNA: TGTGCTAGCAGTTGGGGACAGGGGAGGGGAAATACG.